Listed here are 5 T cell receptor beta chains from one sample, sequenced in a study of a mutant IDH1 vaccine in newly diagnosed glioma. Profiled with immunoSEQ multiplex PCR; TCRdb holds only in-frame clones, not every one. Of 52,000 or so clones in the sample, about 81% were seen once. Their antigen targets remain unknown. The time point denotes: week 23, last vaccination. Alongside topical imiquimod, each dose of vaccine comprised 300 ug of mutant IDH1 20-mer peptide. Specimen: PBMCs, collected from a glioma patient whose treatment included an IDH1 peptide vaccine. Source of these receptors: a woman aged 40 to 55 with glioma. Some clones in this sample may be carry-over from other donors' samples.

The chain combines TRBV11-3 with TRBJ1-6; 7 nucleotides align to TRBD1. CDR3 length: 16 residues. Germline V gene data show CDR1 as SGHNT and CDR2 as YENEEA. V lost 1 base to trimming and J lost 14 bases; unmatched junction nucleotides: 14. CDR3 amino acids: CASSLGGQCPLRALHF. For the CDR3, the DNA is TGTGCCAGCAGCTTAGGGGGACAGTGTCCTCTCAGAGCCCTCCACTTT.

V and J are TRBV20-1 and TRBJ2-7; D is ambiguous. Trimming cost V 4 bases and J 7 bases, with 11 bases left between them. Germline V gene sequence: CDR1 DFQATT, CDR2 SNEGSKA (reference sequence). The CDR3 length is 11 residues. This CDR3 is CSATPKAEQYF. The CDR3 DNA reads as TGCAGTGCTACTCCCAAGGCGGAGCAGTACTTC.

This clone was seen a handful of times. CDR3 amino acids: CAWSGTNQPQHF. The DNA of the CDR3 is TGTGCCTGGAGTGGAACCAATCAGCCCCAGCATTTT. The J gene is TRBJ1-5, the V gene TRBV30; D not certain. The V end lost 1 base, the J end lost 3 bases, and 4 bases lay between the germline ends. Germline V CDR1 and CDR2: GTSNPN, SVGIG (reference sequence). This CDR3 has 12 residues.

This chain's CDR3 is CASSGGGGGQPQHF. DNA for the CDR3: TGTGCCAGCAGCGGTGGGGGTGGAGGTCAGCCCCAGCATTTT. The rearrangement links TRBV5-6 to TRBJ1-5, with D maybe TRBD1 (5 bases). V gave up 4 bases and J gave up 6 bases, with 14 bases separating them. This CDR3 contains 14 residues. Germline CDR1 is SGHDT and CDR2 is YYEEEE. Looking up the rest from reference TRBV5-6 and TRBJ1-5 gives the full variable domain: DAGVTQSPTHLIKTRGQQVTLRCSPKSGHDTVSWYQQALGQGPQFIFQYYEEEERQRGNFPDRFSGHQFPNYSSELNVNALLLGDSALYLCASSGGGGGQPQHFGDGTRLSIL.

This clone was recorded a few times. The chain joins TRBV11-2 to TRBJ1-1, with D hard to call. V gave up 4 bases and J gave up 10 bases, with 22 bases separating them. This CDR3 comprises 15 residues. Per the germline V gene, CDR1 is SGHAT and CDR2 is FQNNGV. CDR3 in DNA: TGTGCCAGCAGCTCTACCAGGACCCCAAATAAGGGAGCTTTCTTT. Translating gives CASSSTRTPNKGAFF.